Listed here are 12 T cell receptor beta chains from one sample, sequenced in a study of T-cell reconstitution after alpha-beta-depleted transplantation in children. The TCRbeta library incorporated unique molecular identifiers. TCRdb redid the calling of the PCR reads with MiXCR, one entry per CDR3 protein. This sample carries hundreds of thousands of distinct CDR3 sequences, over 15% of them seen once, and the ten largest clones take approximately 1%. The sequenced sample was PBMCs from the stem cell graft donor, obtained from the stem cell graft. The receptors originated from a human donor who donated a stem cell graft to a child with acute myeloid leukemia.

This clonotype turned up a few times. This chain joins TRBV7-9 and TRBJ2-7; no reliable D call. The CDR3 has 13 amino acids. Germline V CDR1 and CDR2: SEHNR, FQNEAQ (reference sequence). V gave up 1 base and J gave up 3 bases, with 7 bases separating them. In DNA, the CDR3 is TGTGCCAGCAGCTTAGGGATGGGCTACGAGCAGTACTTC. It is translated as CASSLGMGYEQYF.

This clonotype was observed many times. The chain employs TRBV20-1 and TRBJ1-1, with D possibly TRBD1 on 6 matching bases. V was clipped by 4 bases and J by 1 base, with 13 bases between them. The CDR3 is 14 amino acids. Germline lookup yields CDR1 DFQATT and CDR2 SNEGSKA (reference sequence). This chain's CDR3 is CSAKGGGWNTEAFF. The DNA for the CDR3 is TGCAGTGCTAAAGGAGGGGGGTGGAACACTGAAGCTTTCTTT.

This clonotype was found many times. The junction shows a germline mismatch at one end, possibly a read error. The V call is TRBV10-3, the J call TRBJ1-1, with 9 bases fitting TRBD1. CDR3 length equals 14 residues. In germline, CDR1 is ENHRY, CDR2 SYGVKD. The CDR3 DNA follows: TGTGCCATCACTGAGACAGGGGGATACACTGAAGCTTTCTTT. This encodes CAITETGGYTEAFF.

The sample holds many counts of this clonotype. V gene TRBV10-3 combines with J gene TRBJ2-7; no clear D. Germline CDR1 ENHRY, CDR2 SYGVKD. Deletions cut 1 base from V and 10 bases from J, with 11 bases between. This CDR3 has 12 residues. CDR3 nucleotide sequence: TGTGCCATCAGTGAGTTAGGCGCACCCCAGTACGTC. Protein sequence: CAISELGAPQYV.

The CDR3 spells CATSRVKRGSYTF. CDR3 DNA: TGTGCCACCAGCAGAGTCAAGCGGGGTAGCTACACCTTC. The rearrangement links TRBV15 to TRBJ1-2; D is unresolved. Germline CDR1 reads LNHNV; CDR2 reads YYDKDF (reference sequence). The V end was cut by 1 base, the J end by 9 bases, with 12 bases between. The CDR3 runs 13 residues.

Many counts were recorded for this clonotype. This chain uses TRBV29-1 with TRBJ2-1; 7 positions match TRBD1. Germline V gives CDR1 SQVTM, CDR2 ANQGSEA. This CDR3 comprises 12 residues. V lost 6 bases to trimming and J lost 7 bases; unmatched junction nucleotides: 6. The CDR3 region has the DNA TGCAGCGTCGACGAGGGGGCGAATGAGCAGTTCTTC. The encoded protein is CSVDEGANEQFF.

As to this clonotype: This clone may be a read error of a much larger clone one base away. The chain combines TRBV20-1 with TRBJ2-3; possibly TRBD1 or TRBD2 for D (6 bases each). The germline CDR1 and CDR2 sequences are DFQATT and SNEGSKA (reference sequence). CDR3 length: 14 amino acids. CDR3 in amino acids: CGARRGEFTDTQYF. The CDR3 DNA sequence: TGCGGTGCTAGGAGGGGGGAATTCACAGATACGCAGTATTTT.

There are a few counts of this clonotype. The chain couples TRBV5-1 to TRBJ2-1; 8 nucleotides match TRBD2. V lost 4 bases and J lost 4; bases outside the gene matches: 13. Germline CDR1 SGHRS, CDR2 YFSETQ. This CDR3 comprises 17 residues. The CDR3 reads CASSLPSSAGGYNEQFF. The CDR3 nucleotides read TGCGCCAGCAGCCTTCCCTCCTCTGCGGGGGGTTACAATGAGCAGTTCTTC.

CDR3 DNA sequence: TGTGCCAGCAGAGATGTACAGGGGTACACTGAAGCTTTCTTT. Its protein is CASRDVQGYTEAFF. This chain links TRBV28 with TRBJ1-1; 7 positions agree with TRBD1. V shed 6 bases and J 3 bases; nucleotides not matched to a gene: 7. The germline V gene has CDR1 MDHEN and CDR2 SYDVKM. This CDR3 spans 14 amino acids.

This sequence joins TRBV12-3 or TRBV12-4 and TRBJ2-1; 8 bases fit TRBD2. V shed 6 bases, J shed 3 bases, and the junction held 7 bases outside the gene matches. The CDR3 totals 15 residues. CDR3 in amino acids: CASRMTSALYNEQFF. The CDR3 DNA follows: TGTGCCAGCAGGATGACTAGCGCCCTCTACAATGAGCAGTTCTTC.

This clonotype has a count of ten or more. The chain couples TRBV29-1 to TRBJ2-7, with D unclear. Germline V lookup: CDR1 SQVTM, CDR2 ANQGSEA. The CDR3 totals 14 residues. V lost 4 bases to trimming and J lost 3 bases, with 16 bases between them. The CDR3 spells CSVGGSNKVYEQYF. The CDR3 DNA sequence: TGCAGCGTTGGAGGATCAAACAAAGTCTACGAGCAGTACTTC.

This clonotype was detected ten times or more. The gene calls are TRBV7-2 and TRBJ2-3; 8 positions agree with TRBD2. Unmatched junction bases numbered 9, after V lost 2 bases and J lost 2 bases. Germline V gives CDR1 SGHTA, CDR2 FQGNSA. The CDR3 totals 17 residues. The CDR3 coding sequence is TGTGCCAGCAGCTTATTTTCGGGGGGGCCTACCACAGATACGCAGTATTTT. This sequence encodes CASSLFSGGPTTDTQYF.